These T cell receptor beta chains were read from a single sample in a study of PD-1 blockade in classical Hodgkin lymphoma. Generated by immunoSEQ multiplex PCR, the TCRdb table keeps only in-frame clones and is missing some. The top ten hold about 2.7% of the sample, which has approximately 90,000 clones, about 93% seen once. Source: peripheral blood mononuclear cells (PBMCs), taken before the second cycle of nivolumab. These receptors were obtained from a human donor with classical Hodgkin lymphoma. The CDR3 runs from the conserved cysteine through the conserved F or W. D genes are given only for firm matches. Size tells how often a clone was seen (once, few, many) or the class of an expanded clone, and some rows leave it out.

V gene	clone size	J gene	D gene	CDR3 DNA	CDR3 protein
TRBV19	.	TRBJ2-3	TRBD1	TGTGCCAGTAGTACAGGGGGCCCAGATACGCAGTATTTT	CASSTGGPDTQYF
TRBV10-2	.	TRBJ2-7	TRBD2	TGCGCCAGCACGACGGGACTAGCGGGCTACGAGCAGTACTTC	CASTTGLAGYEQYF
TRBV10-3	.	TRBJ2-7	.	TGTGCCATCAGTGAGTCTGGCGGGGTCACCTCCTACGAGCAGTACTTC	CAISESGGVTSYEQYF
TRBV5-4	once	TRBJ1-1	.	TGTGCCAGCAGCCTGGAGTTGGGGAGCACTGAAGCTTTCTTT	CASSLELGSTEAFF
TRBV28	.	TRBJ2-3	.	TGTGCCAGCAGTTGGGATCAACCAGATACGCAGTATTTT	CASSWDQPDTQYF
TRBV12-5	.	TRBJ2-7	TRBD2	TGTGCTAGTGGTTGCCCCCCCCGGGCTAGCGGGAGCTCCTACGAGCAGTACTTC	CASGCPPRASGSSYEQYF
TRBV2	.	TRBJ2-7	TRBD1	TGTGCCAGCAGTGAGGTAGGACAGGGCTACGAGCAGTACTTC	CASSEVGQGYEQYF
TRBV28	.	TRBJ2-1	TRBD2	TGTGCCAGCATATACGGGACTAGCAATGAGCAGTTCTTC	CASIYGTSNEQFF
TRBV18	once	TRBJ1-1	.	TGTGCCAGCTCACCAGACAGATTGAACACTGAAGCTTTCTTT	CASSPDRLNTEAFF
TRBV30	.	TRBJ1-4	TRBD1	TGTGCCTGGAGCACTGACAGGGGGAGTACGGGAAAACTGTTTTTT	CAWSTDRGSTGKLFF
TRBV9	.	TRBJ1-4	.	TGTGCCAGCAGCAGGGGGACAATGGAAAAACTGTTTTTT	CASSRGTMEKLFF
TRBV4-2	.	TRBJ2-3	TRBD1	TGTGCCAGCAGCCTAACTAAGACAGGGTGGGTGGGGTATACGCAGTATTTT	CASSLTKTGWVGYTQYF
TRBV4-2	.	TRBJ2-5	TRBD2	TGTGCCAGCAGCCCGTCCGGCGGGGGGTACCAAGAGACCCAGTACTTC	CASSPSGGGYQETQYF